This T cell receptor (beta chain) was captured in a study of cytomegalovirus exposure and HLA in healthy donors. Study-wide results and limits: With DRB1 most and HLA-C fewest, TCR association rates differed between HLA loci in a later analysis. V- and J-gene trimming of TCR beta was linked (in a later analysis) to a missense DCLRE1C variant.

Regarding this clone: Antigen unknown.

V was pared by 0 bases and J by 3 bases, with 5 bases of the junction left unmatched. The germline V gene encodes CDR1 SGHTA and CDR2 FQGTGA. The CDR3 runs to 17 residues. PCR involved 60 Vbeta and 13 Jbeta primers. The data were produced by immunoSEQ multiplex PCR, yet TCRdb's version contains in-frame clones alone and is incomplete. The repertoire holds roughly 190,000 clones, with about 76% as singletons. The donors were healthy bone marrow donors. What was sequenced was PBMCs. The chain recombines TRBV7-3 with TRBJ2-1; 10 bases align to TRBD2. This TCR derives from a woman aged 45-60 years in good health and CMV-seronegative. CDR3 DNA sequence: TGTGCCAGCAGCTTAACCCGGCTAGCGGGGGTCTACAATGAGCAGTTCTTC. It encodes CASSLTRLAGVYNEQFF.